Only a few counts were recorded for the clone carrying this T cell receptor beta chain. Its antigen is undetermined. The data derive from a study of Graves' ophthalmopathy and Graves' hyperthyroidism. The overall study: Sampling took place at initial diagnosis, with peripheral blood obtained before any treatment.

The V end was cut by 2 bases, the J end by 2 bases, with 21 bases between. The CDR3 extends over 18 amino acids. Study results and caveats: Also, most clonotypes expanded in the thyroid above 0.001 frequency appeared in blood. A 13-signature model separated ophthalmopathy from stable hyperthyroidism, roughly 85% sensitivity, about 81% specificity.

As the template, RNA transcripts were used to amplify TCR beta CDR3 regions. Second-round multiplex PCR came after first-round RT-PCR with HTBI primers. TCRdb reprocessed the multiplex PCR reads with MiXCR, giving one entry per CDR3 protein. This repertoire shows 350,000 to 450,000 distinct CDR3 sequences, roughly 21% found once; its top ten account for roughly 3.2%. Diagnostic conclusions were grounded in clinical symptoms, serum thyroxine, TRAb, thyroid ultrasound and orbital computed tomography. The source material was peripheral blood. The chain has TRBV12-3 or TRBV12-4 and TRBJ2-5, with a weak D call TRBD2 (7 bases). The TCR sequence derives from a young woman with stable Graves' hyperthyroidism. The CDR3 loop reads CASSLIGGGGTLQETQYF. The CDR3 coding sequence is TGTGCCAGCAGTTTAATAGGGGGAGGGGGTACACTACAAGAGACCCAGTACTTC.